This T cell receptor beta chain was observed in a study of Ad26.COV2.S vaccination and SARS-CoV-2 variants. The overall study: Trial arm assignment for the donor was COV1001 Ad26.COV2.S. Ad26.COV2.S was injected intramuscularly once or twice, 56 days apart.

Some clones are missing from TCRdb's copy, which holds only in-frame ones; the method was immunoSEQ multiplex PCR. The table lists 350,000 to 550,000 clones, roughly 89% of them singletons, with about 2.5% in the top ten. Study-wide results and limits: Whether participants received vaccine or placebo, their non-spike TCR breadth was similar.

The V segment lost 6 bases and the J segment 3 bases; nucleotides outside the gene matches: 8. This CDR3 spans 18 amino acids. Germline-derived CDR1 and CDR2 are MDHEN and SYDVKM. The treatment here: 19 received Ad26.COV2.S at low or high dose, single or two shots; about 5 received placebo; per-sample allocation not given. Following the first vaccine or placebo injection, samples were taken on day 63. An Ad26 vector that expressed Wuhan-strain SARS-CoV-2 spike constituted the vaccine. Worth noting for this clone: What it binds is not known.

Sequencing used peripheral blood, obtained in a trial of Ad26.COV2.S vaccine versus placebo. This rearrangement joins TRBV28 to TRBJ2-1; 16 bases map to TRBD2. The TCR comes from a person aged 18-60 years who received the Ad26.COV2.S COVID-19 vaccine or a placebo. The CDR3 here is CASREVGLAGGLYNEQFF. CDR3 nucleotides: TGTGCCAGCAGAGAGGTGGGACTAGCGGGGGGGCTCTACAATGAGCAGTTCTTC.